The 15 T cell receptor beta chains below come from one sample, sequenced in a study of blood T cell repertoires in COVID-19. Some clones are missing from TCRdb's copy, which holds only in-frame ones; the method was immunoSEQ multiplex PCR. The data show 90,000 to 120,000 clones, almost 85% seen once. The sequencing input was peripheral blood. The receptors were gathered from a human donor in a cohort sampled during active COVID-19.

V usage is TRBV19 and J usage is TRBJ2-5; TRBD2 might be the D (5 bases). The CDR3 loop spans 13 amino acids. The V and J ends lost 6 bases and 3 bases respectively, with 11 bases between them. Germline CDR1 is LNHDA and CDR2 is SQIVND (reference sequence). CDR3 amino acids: CASRARAEETQYF. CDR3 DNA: TGTGCCAGTAGAGCGCGGGCAGAAGAGACCCAGTACTTC. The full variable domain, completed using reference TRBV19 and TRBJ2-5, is DGGITQSPKYLFRKEGQNVTLSCEQNLNHDAMYWYRQDPGQGLRLIYYSQIVNDFQKGDIAEGYSVSREKKESFPLTVTSAQKNPTAFYLCASRARAEETQYFGPGTRLLVL.

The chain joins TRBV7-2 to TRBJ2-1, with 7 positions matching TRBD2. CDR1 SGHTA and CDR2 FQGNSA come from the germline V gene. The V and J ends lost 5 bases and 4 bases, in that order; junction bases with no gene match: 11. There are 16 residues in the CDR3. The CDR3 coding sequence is TGTGCCAGCAGCCACCTTGACAGCGGGGCTTACAATGAGCAGTTCTTC. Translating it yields CASSHLDSGAYNEQFF.

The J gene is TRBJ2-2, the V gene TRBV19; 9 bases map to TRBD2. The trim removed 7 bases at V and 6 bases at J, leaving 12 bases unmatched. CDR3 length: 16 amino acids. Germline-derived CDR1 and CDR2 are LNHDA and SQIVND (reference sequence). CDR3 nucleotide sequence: TGTGCCAGTAATCAAGGGCCTAGCGGGATATCCGGGGAGCTGTTTTTT. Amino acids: CASNQGPSGISGELFF.

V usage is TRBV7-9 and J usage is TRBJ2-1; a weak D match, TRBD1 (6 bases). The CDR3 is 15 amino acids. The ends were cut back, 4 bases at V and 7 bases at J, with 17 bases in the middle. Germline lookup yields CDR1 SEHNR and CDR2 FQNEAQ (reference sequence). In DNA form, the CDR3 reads TGTGCCAGCAGCTCGACCCACAGGGACCCGAATGAGCAGTTCTTC. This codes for CASSSTHRDPNEQFF.

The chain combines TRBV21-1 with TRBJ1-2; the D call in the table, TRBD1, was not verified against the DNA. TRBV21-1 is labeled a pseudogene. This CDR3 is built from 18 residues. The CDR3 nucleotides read TGTGCCGTCGAAGGGAGTGGCGTTCAGACAGGGGGCGCAGGTGGCTACACCTTC. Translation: CAVEGSGVQTGGAGGYTF.

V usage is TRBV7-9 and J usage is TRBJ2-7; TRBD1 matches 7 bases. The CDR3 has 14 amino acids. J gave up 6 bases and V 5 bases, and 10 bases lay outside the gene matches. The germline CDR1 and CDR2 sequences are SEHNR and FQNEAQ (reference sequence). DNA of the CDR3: TGTGCCAGCAGCCTTAGCACAGGGGCGGCCGAGCAGTACGTC. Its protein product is CASSLSTGAAEQYV.

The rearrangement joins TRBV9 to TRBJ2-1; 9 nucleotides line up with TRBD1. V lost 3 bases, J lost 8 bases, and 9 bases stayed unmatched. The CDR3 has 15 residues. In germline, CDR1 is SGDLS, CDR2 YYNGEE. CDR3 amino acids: CASSDKWDRVHEQFF. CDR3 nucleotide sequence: TGTGCCAGCAGCGATAAATGGGACAGGGTCCATGAGCAGTTCTTC.

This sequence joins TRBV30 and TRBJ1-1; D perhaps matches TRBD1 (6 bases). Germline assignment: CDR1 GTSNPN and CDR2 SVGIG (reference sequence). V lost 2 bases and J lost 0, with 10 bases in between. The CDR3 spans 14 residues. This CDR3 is CAWSSGTLNTEAFF. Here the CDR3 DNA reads TGTGCCTGGAGTTCCGGGACATTGAACACTGAAGCTTTCTTT.

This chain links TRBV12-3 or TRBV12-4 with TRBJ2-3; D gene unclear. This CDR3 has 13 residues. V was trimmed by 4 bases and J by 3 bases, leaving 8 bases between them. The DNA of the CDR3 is TGTGCCAGCAGTTACTCTAGGACAGATACGCAGTATTTT. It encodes CASSYSRTDTQYF.

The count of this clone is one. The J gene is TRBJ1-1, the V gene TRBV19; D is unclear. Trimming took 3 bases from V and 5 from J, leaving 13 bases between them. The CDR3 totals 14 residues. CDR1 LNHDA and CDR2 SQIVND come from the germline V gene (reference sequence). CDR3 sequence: CASSMSGGVTEAFF. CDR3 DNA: TGTGCCAGTAGTATGTCAGGAGGCGTGACTGAAGCTTTCTTT.

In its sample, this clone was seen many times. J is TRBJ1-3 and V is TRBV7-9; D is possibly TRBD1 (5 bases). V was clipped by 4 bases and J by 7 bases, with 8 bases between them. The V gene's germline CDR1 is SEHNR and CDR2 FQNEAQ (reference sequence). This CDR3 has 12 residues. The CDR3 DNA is TGTGCCAGCAGCTCGACAGTGAACACCATATATTTT. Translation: CASSSTVNTIYF.

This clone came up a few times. The CDR3 nucleotides read TGTGCCAGCAGCGTAGGACCAGGTGACTACGAGCAGTACGTC. Residues: CASSVGPGDYEQYV. This chain links TRBV9 with TRBJ2-7, with D hard to call. Looked up from germline, CDR1 is SGDLS and CDR2 is YYNGEE. Trimming took 0 bases from V and 3 from J, leaving 10 bases between them. The CDR3 is 14 amino acids.

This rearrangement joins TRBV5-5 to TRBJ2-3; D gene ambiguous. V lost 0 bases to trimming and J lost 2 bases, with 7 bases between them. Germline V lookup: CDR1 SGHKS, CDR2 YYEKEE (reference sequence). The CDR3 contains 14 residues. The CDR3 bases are TGTGCCAGCAGCTTGGACCAGAACACAGATACGCAGTATTTT. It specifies CASSLDQNTDTQYF.

The CDR3 loop is CASSEDRDPYGYTF. CDR3 coding DNA: TGTGCCAGTAGTGAGGACAGGGACCCCTATGGCTACACCTTC. This chain connects TRBV19 to TRBJ1-2, with 8 bases aligning to TRBD1. The V and J ends lost 5 bases and 4 bases, in that order; junction bases with no gene match: 6. This CDR3 spans 14 amino acids. Germline assignment: CDR1 LNHDA and CDR2 SQIVND (reference sequence).

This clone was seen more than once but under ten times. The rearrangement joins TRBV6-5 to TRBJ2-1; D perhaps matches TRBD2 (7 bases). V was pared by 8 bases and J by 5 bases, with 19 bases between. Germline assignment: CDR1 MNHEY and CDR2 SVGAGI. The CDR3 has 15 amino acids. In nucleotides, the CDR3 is TGTGCCAGCCCCGAGGGGGGGGGACCCCACAATGAGCAGTTCTTC. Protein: CASPEGGGPHNEQFF.